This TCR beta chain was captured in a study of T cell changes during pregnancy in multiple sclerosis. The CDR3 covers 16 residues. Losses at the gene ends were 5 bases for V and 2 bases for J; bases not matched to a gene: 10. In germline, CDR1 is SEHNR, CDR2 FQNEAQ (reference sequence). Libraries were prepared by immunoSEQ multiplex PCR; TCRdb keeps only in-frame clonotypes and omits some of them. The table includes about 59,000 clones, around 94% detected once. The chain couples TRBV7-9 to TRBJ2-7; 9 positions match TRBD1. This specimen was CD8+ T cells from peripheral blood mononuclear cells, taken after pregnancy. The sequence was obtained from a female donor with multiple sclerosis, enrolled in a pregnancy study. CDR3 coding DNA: TGTGCCAGCAGCGTAGATAACAGGGGGCAAGCCTACGAGCAGTACTTC. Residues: CASSVDNRGQAYEQYF.